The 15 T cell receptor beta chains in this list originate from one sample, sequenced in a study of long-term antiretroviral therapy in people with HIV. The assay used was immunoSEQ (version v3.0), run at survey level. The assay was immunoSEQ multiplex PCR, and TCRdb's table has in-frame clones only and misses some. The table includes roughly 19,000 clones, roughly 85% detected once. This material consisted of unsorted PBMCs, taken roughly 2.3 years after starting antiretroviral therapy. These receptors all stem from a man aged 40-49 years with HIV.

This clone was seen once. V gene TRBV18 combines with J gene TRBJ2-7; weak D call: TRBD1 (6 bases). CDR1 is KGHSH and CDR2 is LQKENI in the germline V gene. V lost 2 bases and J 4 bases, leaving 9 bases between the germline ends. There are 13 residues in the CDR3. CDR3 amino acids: CASSPGGWYEQYF. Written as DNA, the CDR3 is TGTGCCAGCTCACCAGGGGGCTGGTACGAGCAGTACTTC.

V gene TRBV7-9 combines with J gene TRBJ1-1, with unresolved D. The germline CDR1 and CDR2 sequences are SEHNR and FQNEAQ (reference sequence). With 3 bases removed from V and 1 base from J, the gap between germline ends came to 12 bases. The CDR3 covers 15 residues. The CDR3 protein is CASSFLAGSNTEAFF. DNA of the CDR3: TGTGCCAGCAGCTTTTTGGCGGGATCGAACACTGAAGCTTTCTTT.

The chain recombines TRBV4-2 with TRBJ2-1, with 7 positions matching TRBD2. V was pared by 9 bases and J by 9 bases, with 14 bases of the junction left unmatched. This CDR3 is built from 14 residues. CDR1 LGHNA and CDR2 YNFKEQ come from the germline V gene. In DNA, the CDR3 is TGTGCCAGTGAGGACGGGACTACATCTGGTGAGCAGTTCTTC. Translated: CASEDGTTSGEQFF.

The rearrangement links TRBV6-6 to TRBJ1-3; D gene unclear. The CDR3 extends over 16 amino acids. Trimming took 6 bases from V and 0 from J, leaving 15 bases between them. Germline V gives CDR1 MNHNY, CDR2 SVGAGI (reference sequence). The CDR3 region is CASRATGSYSGNTIYF. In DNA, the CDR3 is TGTGCCAGCAGAGCCACGGGAAGCTACTCTGGAAACACCATATATTTT.

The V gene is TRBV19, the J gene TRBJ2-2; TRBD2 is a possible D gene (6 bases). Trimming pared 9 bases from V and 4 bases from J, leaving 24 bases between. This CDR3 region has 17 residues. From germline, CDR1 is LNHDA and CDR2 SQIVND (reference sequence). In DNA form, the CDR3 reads TGTGCCAGCACGATAACGCGGGGTGACCCTGGCACCGGGGAGCTGTTTTTT. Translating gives CASTITRGDPGTGELFF.

CDR3 bases: TGTGCAAGTCGCTTAGTGGGTCAGTCTCATTACGAGCAGTACTTC. Amino acids: CASRLVGQSHYEQYF. V is TRBV12-2 and J is TRBJ2-7. TRBV12-2 is a known pseudogene. This CDR3 contains 15 residues.

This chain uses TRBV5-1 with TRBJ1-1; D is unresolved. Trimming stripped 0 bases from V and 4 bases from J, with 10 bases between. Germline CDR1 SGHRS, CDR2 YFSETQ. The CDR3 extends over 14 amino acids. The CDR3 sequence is CASSLGGQVTEAFF. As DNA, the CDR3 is TGCGCCAGCAGCTTGGGAGGTCAGGTCACTGAAGCTTTCTTT.

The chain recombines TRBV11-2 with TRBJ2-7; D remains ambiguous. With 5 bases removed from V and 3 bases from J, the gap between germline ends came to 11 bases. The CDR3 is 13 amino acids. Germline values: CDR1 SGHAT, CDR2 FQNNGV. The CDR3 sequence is CASSHRARYEQYF. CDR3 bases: TGTGCCAGCAGCCATAGGGCCCGCTACGAGCAGTACTTC.

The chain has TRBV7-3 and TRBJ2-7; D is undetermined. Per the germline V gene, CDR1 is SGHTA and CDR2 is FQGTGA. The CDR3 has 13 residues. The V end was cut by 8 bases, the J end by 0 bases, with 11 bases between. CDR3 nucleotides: TGTGCCAGCCGGACCGCTAGCTCCTACGAGCAGTACTTC. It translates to CASRTASSYEQYF.

This CDR3 is CASSNLPGQKSYEQYF. The CDR3 DNA reads as TGTGCCAGCTCAAATCTTCCGGGACAGAAGTCCTACGAGCAGTACTTC. This chain connects TRBV18 to TRBJ2-7; TRBD1 matches at 7 bases. The CDR3 totals 16 residues. The germline V gene has CDR1 KGHSH and CDR2 LQKENI. Trimming at V came to 5 bases and at J to 1 base, leaving 11 bases not matched to a gene.

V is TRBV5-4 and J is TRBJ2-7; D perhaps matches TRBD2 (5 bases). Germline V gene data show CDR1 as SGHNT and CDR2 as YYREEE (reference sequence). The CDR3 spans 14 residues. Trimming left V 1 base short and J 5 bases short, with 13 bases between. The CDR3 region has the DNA TGTGCCAGCAGCTTGAGCGGCGCTGCGGACGAGCAGTACTTC. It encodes CASSLSGAADEQYF.

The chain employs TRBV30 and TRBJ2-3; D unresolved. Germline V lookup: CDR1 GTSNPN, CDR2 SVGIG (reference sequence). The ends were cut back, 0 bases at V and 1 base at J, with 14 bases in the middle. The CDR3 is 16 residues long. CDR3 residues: CAWSVQTVLGTDTQYF. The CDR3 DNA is TGTGCCTGGAGTGTACAAACAGTCCTCGGCACAGATACGCAGTATTTT.

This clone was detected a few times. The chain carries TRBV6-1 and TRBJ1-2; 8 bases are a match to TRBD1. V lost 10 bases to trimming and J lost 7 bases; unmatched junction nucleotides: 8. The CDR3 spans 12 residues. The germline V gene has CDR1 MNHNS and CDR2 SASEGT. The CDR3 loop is CATRTGSRGYTF. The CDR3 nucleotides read TGTGCCACCCGGACAGGGAGTCGTGGCTACACCTTC.

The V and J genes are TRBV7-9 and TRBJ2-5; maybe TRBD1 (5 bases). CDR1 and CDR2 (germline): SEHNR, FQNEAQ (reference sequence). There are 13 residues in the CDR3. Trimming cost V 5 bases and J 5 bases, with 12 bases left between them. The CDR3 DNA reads TGTGCCAGCAGCGTAGACAGTCGGGAGACCCAGTACTTC. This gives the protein CASSVDSRETQYF.

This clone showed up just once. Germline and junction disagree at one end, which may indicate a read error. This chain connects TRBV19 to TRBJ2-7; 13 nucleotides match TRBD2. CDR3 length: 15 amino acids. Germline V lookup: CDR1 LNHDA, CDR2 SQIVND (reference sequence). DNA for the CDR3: TGTGCCAGTAGTTTCGGACGACTAGCGGGAGGAAGATTGGACTTC. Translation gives CASSFGRLAGGRLDF.